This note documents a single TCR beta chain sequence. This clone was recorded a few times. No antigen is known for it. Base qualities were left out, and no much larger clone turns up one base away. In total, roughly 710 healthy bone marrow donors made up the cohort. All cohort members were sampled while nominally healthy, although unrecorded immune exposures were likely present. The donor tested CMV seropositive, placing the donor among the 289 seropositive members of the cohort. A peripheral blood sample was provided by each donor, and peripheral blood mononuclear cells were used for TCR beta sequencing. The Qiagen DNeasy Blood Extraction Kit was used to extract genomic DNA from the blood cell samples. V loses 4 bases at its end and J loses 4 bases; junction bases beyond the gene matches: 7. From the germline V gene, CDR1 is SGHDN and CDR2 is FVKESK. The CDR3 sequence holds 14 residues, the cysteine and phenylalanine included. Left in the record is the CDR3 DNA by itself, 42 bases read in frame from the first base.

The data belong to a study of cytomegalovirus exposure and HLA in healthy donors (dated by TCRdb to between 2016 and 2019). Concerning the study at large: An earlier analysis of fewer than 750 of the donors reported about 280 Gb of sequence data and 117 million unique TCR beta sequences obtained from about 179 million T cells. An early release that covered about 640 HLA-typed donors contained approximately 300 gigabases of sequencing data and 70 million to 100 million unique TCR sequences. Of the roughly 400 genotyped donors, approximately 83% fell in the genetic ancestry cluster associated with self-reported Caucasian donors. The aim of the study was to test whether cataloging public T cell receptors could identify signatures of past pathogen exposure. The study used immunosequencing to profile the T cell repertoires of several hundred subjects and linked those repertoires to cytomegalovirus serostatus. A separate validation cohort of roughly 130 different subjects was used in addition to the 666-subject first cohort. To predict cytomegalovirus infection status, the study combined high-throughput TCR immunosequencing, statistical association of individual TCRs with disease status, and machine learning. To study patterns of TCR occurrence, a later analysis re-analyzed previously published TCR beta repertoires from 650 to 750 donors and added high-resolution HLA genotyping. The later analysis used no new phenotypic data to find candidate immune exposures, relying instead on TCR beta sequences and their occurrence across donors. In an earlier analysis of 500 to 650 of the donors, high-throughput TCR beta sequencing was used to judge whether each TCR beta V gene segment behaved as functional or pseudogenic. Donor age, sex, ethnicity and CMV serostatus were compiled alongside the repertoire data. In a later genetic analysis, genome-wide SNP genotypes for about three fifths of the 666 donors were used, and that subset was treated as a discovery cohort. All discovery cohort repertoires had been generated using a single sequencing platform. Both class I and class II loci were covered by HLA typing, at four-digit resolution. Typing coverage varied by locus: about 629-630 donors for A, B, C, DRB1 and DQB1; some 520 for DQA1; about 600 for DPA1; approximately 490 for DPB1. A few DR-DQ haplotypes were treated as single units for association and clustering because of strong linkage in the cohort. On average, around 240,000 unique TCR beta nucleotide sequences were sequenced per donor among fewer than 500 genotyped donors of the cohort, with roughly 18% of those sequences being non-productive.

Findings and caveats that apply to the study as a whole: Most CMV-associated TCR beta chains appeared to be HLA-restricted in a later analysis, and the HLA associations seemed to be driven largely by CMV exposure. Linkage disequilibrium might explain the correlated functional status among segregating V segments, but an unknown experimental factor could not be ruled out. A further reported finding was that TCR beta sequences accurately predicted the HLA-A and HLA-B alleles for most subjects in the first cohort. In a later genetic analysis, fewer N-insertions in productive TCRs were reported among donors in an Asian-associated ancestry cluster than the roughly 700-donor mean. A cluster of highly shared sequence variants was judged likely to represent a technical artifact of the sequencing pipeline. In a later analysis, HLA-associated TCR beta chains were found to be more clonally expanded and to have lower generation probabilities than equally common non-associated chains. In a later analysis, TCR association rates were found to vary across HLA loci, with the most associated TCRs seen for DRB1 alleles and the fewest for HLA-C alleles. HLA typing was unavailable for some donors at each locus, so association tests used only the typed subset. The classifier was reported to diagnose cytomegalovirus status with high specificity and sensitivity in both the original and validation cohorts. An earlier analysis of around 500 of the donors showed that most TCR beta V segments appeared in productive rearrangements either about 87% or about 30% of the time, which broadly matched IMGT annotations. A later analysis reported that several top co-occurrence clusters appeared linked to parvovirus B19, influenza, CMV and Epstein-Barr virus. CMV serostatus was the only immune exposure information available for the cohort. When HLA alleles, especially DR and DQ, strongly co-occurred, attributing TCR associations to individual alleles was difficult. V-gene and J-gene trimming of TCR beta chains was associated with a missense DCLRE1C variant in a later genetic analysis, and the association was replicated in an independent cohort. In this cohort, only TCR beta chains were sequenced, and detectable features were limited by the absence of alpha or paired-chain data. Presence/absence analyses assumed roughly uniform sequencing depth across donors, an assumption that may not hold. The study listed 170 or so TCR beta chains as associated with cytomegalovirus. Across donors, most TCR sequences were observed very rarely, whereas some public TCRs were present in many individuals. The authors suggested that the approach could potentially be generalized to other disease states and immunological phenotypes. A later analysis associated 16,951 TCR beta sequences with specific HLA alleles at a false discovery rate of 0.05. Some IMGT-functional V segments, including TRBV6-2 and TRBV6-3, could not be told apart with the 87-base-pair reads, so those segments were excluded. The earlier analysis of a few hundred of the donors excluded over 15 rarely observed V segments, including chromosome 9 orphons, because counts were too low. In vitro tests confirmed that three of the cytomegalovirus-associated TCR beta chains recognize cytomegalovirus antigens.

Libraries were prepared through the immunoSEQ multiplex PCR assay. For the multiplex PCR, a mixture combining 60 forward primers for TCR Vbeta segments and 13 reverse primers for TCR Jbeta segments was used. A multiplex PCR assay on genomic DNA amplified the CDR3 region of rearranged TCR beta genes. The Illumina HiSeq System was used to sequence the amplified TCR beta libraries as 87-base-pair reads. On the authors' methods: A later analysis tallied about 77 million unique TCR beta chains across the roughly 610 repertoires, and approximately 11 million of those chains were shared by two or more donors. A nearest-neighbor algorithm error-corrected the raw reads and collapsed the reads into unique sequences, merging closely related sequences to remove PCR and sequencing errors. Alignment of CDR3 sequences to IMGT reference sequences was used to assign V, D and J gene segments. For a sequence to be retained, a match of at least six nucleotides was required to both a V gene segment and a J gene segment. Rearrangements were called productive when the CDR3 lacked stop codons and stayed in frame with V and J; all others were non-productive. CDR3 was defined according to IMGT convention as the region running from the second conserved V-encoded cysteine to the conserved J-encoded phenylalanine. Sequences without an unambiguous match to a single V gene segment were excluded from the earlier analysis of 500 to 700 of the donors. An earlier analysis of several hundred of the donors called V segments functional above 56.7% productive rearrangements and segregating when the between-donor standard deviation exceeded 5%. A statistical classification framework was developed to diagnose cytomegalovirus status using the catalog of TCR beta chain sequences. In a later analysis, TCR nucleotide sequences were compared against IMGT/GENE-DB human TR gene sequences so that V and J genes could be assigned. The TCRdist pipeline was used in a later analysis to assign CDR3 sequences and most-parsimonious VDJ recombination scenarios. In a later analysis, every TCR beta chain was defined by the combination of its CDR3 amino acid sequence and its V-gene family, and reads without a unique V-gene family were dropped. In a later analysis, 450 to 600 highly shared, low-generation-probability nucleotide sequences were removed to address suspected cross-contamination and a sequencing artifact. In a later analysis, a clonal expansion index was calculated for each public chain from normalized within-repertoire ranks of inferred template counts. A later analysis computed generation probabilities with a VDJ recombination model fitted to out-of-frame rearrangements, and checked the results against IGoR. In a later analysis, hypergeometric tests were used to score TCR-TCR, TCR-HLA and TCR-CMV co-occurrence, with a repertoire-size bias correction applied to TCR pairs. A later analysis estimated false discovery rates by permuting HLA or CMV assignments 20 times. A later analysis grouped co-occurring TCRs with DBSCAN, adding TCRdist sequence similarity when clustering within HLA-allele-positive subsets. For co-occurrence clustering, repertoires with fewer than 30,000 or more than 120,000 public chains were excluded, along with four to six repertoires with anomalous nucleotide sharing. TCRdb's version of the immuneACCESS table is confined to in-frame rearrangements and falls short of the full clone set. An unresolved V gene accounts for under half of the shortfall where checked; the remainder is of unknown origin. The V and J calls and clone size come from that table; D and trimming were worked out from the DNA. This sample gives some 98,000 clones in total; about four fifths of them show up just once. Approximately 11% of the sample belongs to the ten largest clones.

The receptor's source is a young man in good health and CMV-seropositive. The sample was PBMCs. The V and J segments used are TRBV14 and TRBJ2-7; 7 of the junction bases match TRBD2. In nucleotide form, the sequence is TGTGCCAGCAGCCCCTGGGGAGGGGTTTACGAGCAGTACTTC. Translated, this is CASSPWGGVYEQYF.